This paragraph reports one T cell receptor (beta chain). The length of the CDR3 is 16 residues. Germline V lookup: CDR1 SGDLS, CDR2 YYNGEE. Trimming stripped 0 bases from V and 4 bases from J, with 16 bases between. PCR involved 60 Vbeta and 13 Jbeta primers. Profiling relied on immunoSEQ multiplex PCR, and the TCRdb table lists in-frame clones only, not all of them. The sample carries some 130,000 clones, more than 70% recorded once. Nominally healthy donors were sampled, though unrecorded immune exposures were likely. The data derive from a study of cytomegalovirus exposure and HLA in healthy donors.

The TCR comes from a woman younger than 45 in good health and CMV-seropositive. Sample: PBMCs. The rearrangement links TRBV9 to TRBJ1-2; the D gene is possibly TRBD1 (5 bases). CDR3 coding DNA: TGTGCCAGCAGCGTAGAGGCATCTGGAGGGGCCTATGGCTACACCTTC. It translates to CASSVEASGGAYGYTF.